These 22 T cell receptor beta chains share one sample of origin, sequenced in a study of identical twins. MiXCR, applied by TCRdb to the 5' RACE reads, yields one record per CDR3 protein. Of more than 400,000 distinct CDR3 sequences listed, approximately 16% are singletons. These data were also filed under a second study, of yellow fever vaccine responses in identical twins.

Sequences were obtained from CD4+ T cells sorted from blood. The receptors come from a woman between 18 and 30 years old in good health.

The rearrangement joins TRBV3-1 to TRBJ2-7, with D possibly matching TRBD1 (5 bases). Germline assignment: CDR1 LGHDT and CDR2 YNNKEL (reference sequence). The germline V and J ends were trimmed by 1 base and 3 bases, with 10 bases remaining between them. This CDR3 region has 14 residues. The CDR3 here is CASSQGGQGYEQYV. The CDR3 DNA sequence: TGTGCCAGCAGCCAAGGGGGTCAGGGCTACGAGCAGTACGTC.

This rearrangement joins TRBV5-6 to TRBJ1-5, with a possible D match to TRBD1 (6 bases). Between the trimmed V and J ends, which lost 4 bases and 2 bases, there was a span of 13 bases. CDR3 length: 15 residues. Germline V gene sequence: CDR1 SGHDT, CDR2 YYEEEE. For the CDR3, the DNA is TGTGCCAGCAGCCGGTGGGACATTGGCAATCAGCCCCAGCATTTT. Amino acids: CASSRWDIGNQPQHF.

This CDR3 is CASATASYNEQFF. CDR3 nucleotide sequence: TGTGCCAGCGCGACCGCCTCCTACAATGAGCAGTTCTTC. This chain uses TRBV11-2 with TRBJ2-1; D ambiguous. Germline V gene data show CDR1 as SGHAT and CDR2 as FQNNGV. The length of the CDR3 is 13 residues. Trimming shortened V by 8 bases and J by 0 bases, and 8 bases separated the two germline ends.

The rearrangement uses TRBV9 and TRBJ2-2; 10 positions match TRBD2. From germline, CDR1 is SGDLS and CDR2 YYNGEE. The CDR3 has 16 residues. The V segment lost 4 bases and the J segment 4 bases; nucleotides outside the gene matches: 7. CDR3 bases: TGTGCCAGCAGCCCCCAGCGGGAGGGGCTCACCGGGGAGCTGTTTTTT. Translation: CASSPQREGLTGELFF.

The genes are TRBV5-5 and TRBJ1-1; tentatively, D is TRBD1 (6 bases). Germline V gene sequence: CDR1 SGHKS, CDR2 YYEKEE (reference sequence). CDR3 length: 15 amino acids. The V gene lost 4 bases and the J gene lost 1 base, with 14 bases spanning the gap. This CDR3 reads CASSPSGHQNTEAFF. CDR3 bases: TGTGCCAGCAGCCCCTCGGGACACCAGAACACTGAAGCTTTCTTT.

This clonotype was picked up one time. The V and J genes are TRBV12-5 and TRBJ1-1; TRBD1 matches at 10 bases. Looked up from germline, CDR1 is LGHNT and CDR2 is FRNRAP. CDR3 size: 19 residues. Unmatched junction bases numbered 16, after V lost 0 bases and J lost 6 bases. CDR3 residues: CASGLVSGQGPSDNAEAFF. The CDR3 nucleotides read TGTGCTAGTGGTTTGGTTTCGGGACAGGGGCCCTCGGACAACGCTGAAGCTTTCTTT.

This rearrangement joins TRBV6-2 or TRBV6-3 to TRBJ2-7, with 9 bases lining up with TRBD1. Losses at the gene ends were 2 bases for V and 2 bases for J; bases not matched to a gene: 7. Germline V gene data show CDR1 as MNHEY and CDR2 as SVGEGT. This CDR3 comprises 16 residues. CDR3 sequence reads: CASSYGAGQGPYEQYV. DNA of the CDR3: TGTGCCAGCAGTTACGGCGCGGGACAGGGCCCCTACGAGCAGTACGTC.

This sequence joins TRBV2 and TRBJ2-1; D not certain. The V end lost 2 bases, the J end lost 12 bases, and 8 bases lay between the germline ends. The CDR3 runs to 11 residues. Germline lookup yields CDR1 SNHLY and CDR2 FYNNEI. The CDR3: CASSEFSWQFF. In nucleotides, the CDR3 is TGTGCCAGCAGTGAATTTAGTTGGCAGTTCTTC.

The gene calls are TRBV11-3 and TRBJ2-2; 8 bases align to TRBD1. This CDR3 spans 14 amino acids. Germline V gives CDR1 SGHNT, CDR2 YENEEA. V trimming: 6 bases; J trimming: 3 bases; junction bases outside the gene matches: 3. The CDR3 DNA sequence: TGTGCCAGCAGGGGGACAGGCGACACCGGGGAGCTGTTTTTT. Amino acids: CASRGTGDTGELFF.

CDR3 coding DNA: TGTGCCATCAGTGAACAGGGGACTAACTATGGCTACACCTTC. Protein sequence: CAISEQGTNYGYTF. V usage is TRBV10-3 and J usage is TRBJ1-2; 7 bases match TRBD1. Germline-derived CDR1 and CDR2 are ENHRY and SYGVKD. The CDR3 length is 14 residues. After removal of 3 bases from V and 0 bases from J, the junction contained 1 base not matched to a gene.

The J gene is TRBJ2-7, the V gene TRBV28, with 7 bases fitting TRBD1. Germline CDR1 MDHEN, CDR2 SYDVKM. The V segment lost 4 bases and the J segment 1 base; nucleotides outside the gene matches: 10. The length of the CDR3 is 16 residues. CDR3 protein: CASSYSYRDSSYEQYF. The CDR3 DNA sequence: TGTGCCAGCAGTTACTCATACCGGGACAGTTCCTACGAGCAGTACTTC.

This clonotype was recorded a few times. The genes are TRBV29-1 and TRBJ2-7, with 8 bases identical to TRBD1. The germline gives CDR1 SQVTM, CDR2 ANQGSEA. The CDR3 contains 15 residues. CDR3 region: CSVTPAGGGLYEQYF. The CDR3, as DNA: TGCAGTGTCACTCCCGCAGGGGGCGGCTTGTACGAGCAGTACTTC.

There are a few counts of this clonotype. This chain connects TRBV5-1 to TRBJ2-5, with 8 positions matching TRBD2. Trimming took 0 bases from V and 5 from J; bases not matched to a gene: 12. The CDR3 is 17 residues long. Germline V CDR1 and CDR2: SGHRS, YFSETQ. The CDR3 is CASSLVVSGAPIETQYF. CDR3 DNA: TGCGCCAGCAGCTTGGTGGTTAGCGGGGCGCCGATCGAGACCCAGTACTTC.

This chain connects TRBV15 to TRBJ2-7, with D perhaps matching TRBD2 (6 bases). V lost 0 bases, J lost 5 bases, and 11 bases lay in between. Per germline, CDR1 LNHNV and CDR2 YYDKDF (reference sequence). This CDR3 region has 14 residues. CDR3 sequence (DNA): TGTGCCACCAGCAGAGATCGGGGGTTCCACGAGCAGTACGTC. It codes for CATSRDRGFHEQYV.

There are a few counts of this clonotype. The chain joins TRBV10-2 to TRBJ2-4; D is unclear. Germline V lookup: CDR1 WSHSY, CDR2 SAAADI. V was shortened by 3 bases and J by 0 bases, with 6 bases between the two germline ends. CDR3 size: 14 residues. CDR3 nucleotide sequence: TGCGCCAGCAGTGATGGGGTAGCCAAAAACATTCAGTACTTC. Amino acid sequence: CASSDGVAKNIQYF.

In its sample, this clonotype was seen a few times. The chain combines TRBV12-3 or TRBV12-4 with TRBJ1-1; D may be TRBD1 (6 bases). V dropped 5 bases and J dropped 4 bases, with 14 bases sitting between them. CDR3 length: 14 amino acids. The CDR3 nucleotides read TGTGCCAGCAGTGAACAGGGTGGCACCACTGAAGCTTTCTTT. Its translation: CASSEQGGTTEAFF.

DNA for the CDR3: TGCGCCAGCAGTGATCGGAAGCGGGAGGGCACAGATACGCAGTATTTT. It encodes CASSDRKREGTDTQYF. The genes are TRBV10-1 and TRBJ2-3; the match to TRBD2 covers 9 bases. V dropped 3 bases and J dropped 1; count of bases not matched to a gene: 5. The CDR3 consists of 16 residues. Germline CDR1 reads WNHNN; CDR2 reads SYGVQD (reference sequence).

The chain links TRBV20-1 to TRBJ2-5, with a possible D match to TRBD1 (5 bases). The germline V and J ends were trimmed by 2 bases and 5 bases, with 15 bases remaining between them. The CDR3 loop spans 14 amino acids. Germline CDR1 and CDR2: DFQATT and SNEGSKA (reference sequence). CDR3 sequence: CSARPLSGQETQYF. For the CDR3, the DNA is TGCAGTGCTAGACCACTTTCAGGGCAGGAGACCCAGTACTTC.

The sample holds a few counts of this clonotype. The chain recombines TRBV24-1 with TRBJ2-3; 9 bases match TRBD2. V trimming: 2 bases; J trimming: 6 bases; junction bases outside the gene matches: 11. Germline V gene lookup returns CDR1 KGHDR and CDR2 SFDVKD. This CDR3 comprises 17 residues. CDR3 sequence (DNA): TGTGCCACCAGTGATTCGGGGGCTAGCGGGATCCTCGATACGCAGTATTTT. Translated: CATSDSGASGILDTQYF.

The V gene is TRBV5-1, the J gene TRBJ2-2; weak D call: TRBD2 (6 bases). Per the germline V gene, CDR1 is SGHRS and CDR2 is YFSETQ. This CDR3 comprises 17 residues. V shed 6 bases and J shed 2 bases, with 20 bases lying between them. The CDR3 loop is CASTPRRALSNTGELFF. CDR3 in DNA: TGCGCCAGCACCCCAAGGAGGGCCCTTTCAAACACCGGGGAGCTGTTTTTT.

This clonotype was detected ten times or more. The rearrangement joins TRBV12-3 or TRBV12-4 to TRBJ2-1; TRBD1 might be the D (5 bases). The CDR3 is 15 amino acids. The V and J ends lost 5 bases and 2 bases respectively, with 13 bases between them. The CDR3 is CASSKTANAYNEQFF. CDR3 sequence (DNA): TGTGCCAGCAGTAAGACAGCCAACGCCTACAATGAGCAGTTCTTC.

The chain links TRBV12-3 or TRBV12-4 to TRBJ1-5; 7 bases align to TRBD1. V lost 1 base and J lost 11; bases outside the gene matches: 2. The CDR3 has 12 residues. The chain's CDR3 is CASSLVQGAQHF. The CDR3 DNA sequence: TGTGCCAGCAGTTTAGTGCAGGGGGCCCAGCATTTT.